This T cell receptor (beta chain) was recorded in a study of cytomegalovirus exposure and HLA in healthy donors. Trimming shortened V by 4 bases and J by 4 bases, and 11 bases separated the two germline ends. The CDR3 length is 13 residues. The V gene's germline CDR1 is MDHEN and CDR2 SYDVKM. A note on this clone: As yet, its antigen is unknown.

General study points: Cytomegalovirus-associated status was assigned to more than 150 TCR beta chains.

PCR used 60 Vbeta primers and 13 Jbeta primers. Only in-frame clones appear in the TCRdb table, and some are missing; sequencing was by immunoSEQ multiplex PCR. The data show some 150,000 clones, with 70% to 85% seen just once and roughly 2% held by the top ten. The chain carries TRBV28 and TRBJ2-7; D is perhaps TRBD2 (6 bases). Source material: PBMCs. The sequence was collected from a man aged 35-49 years in good health and CMV-seronegative. The CDR3 DNA is TGTGCCAGCAGTTCGGGGGTACAGTACGAGCAGTACTTC. It specifies CASSSGVQYEQYF.